This is a list of T cell receptor beta chains from one sample in a study of shared clonotypes between healthy human individuals. Sequencing was performed with immunoSEQ multiplex PCR; in TCRdb, only in-frame clones are kept and a portion is missing. The data contain approximately 1.1 million clones, 70% to 80% of them singletons. The sample comprised memory CD4+ T cells from PBMCs. These receptors all come from a young man in good health. Some clones in this sample may be carry-over from other donors' samples. The CDR3 runs from the conserved cysteine through the conserved F or W. A D gene is named only where the DNA matches it firmly. Rows give clone size only sometimes, using once, few, many, or a class for an expanded clone.

size	V	length	J	D	DNA	CDR3
-	TRBV7-3	13	TRBJ2-1	-	TGTGCCAGCAGCTTAGCGTCTGGACAGGAGCAGTTCTTC	CASSLASGQEQFF
many	TRBV7-2	15	TRBJ1-2	-	TGTGCCAGCAGCTTAGTTGGAAGGGGCGCCTATGGCTACACCTTC	CASSLVGRGAYGYTF
many	TRBV7-2	14	TRBJ1-1	-	TGTGCCAGCAGCTTAGTGGGGCAGAACACTGAAGCTTTCTTT	CASSLVGQNTEAFF
-	TRBV6-1	15	TRBJ2-3	TRBD1	TGTGCCAGCAGGGGGACAGGGGTACCCACAGATACGCAGTATTTT	CASRGTGVPTDTQYF
-	TRBV5-1	12	TRBJ2-7	-	TGCGCCAGCAGAAAAGAGGCCTACGAGCAGTACTTC	CASRKEAYEQYF
-	TRBV18	16	TRBJ1-2	-	TGTGCCAGCTCACCATTTGGGCCCGGAGGAAACTATGGCTACACCTTC	CASSPFGPGGNYGYTF
-	TRBV28	13	TRBJ1-3	-	TGTGCCAGCATCCACCGGTCCGAAAACACCATATATTTT	CASIHRSENTIYF
once	TRBV10-3	13	TRBJ2-7	-	TGTGCCATCAGTGGTGCAGGGTCCTTCGAGCAGTACTTC	CAISGAGSFEQYF
-	TRBV27	17	TRBJ2-2	TRBD2	TGTGCCAGCAGTTTAGCGGGAGGGTTCTCCGACACCGGGGAGCTGTTTTTT	CASSLAGGFSDTGELFF
-	TRBV2	17	TRBJ2-5	-	TGTGCCAGCAGTGAAGATTTTGGGACAAGCCGCCAAGAGACCCAGTACTTC	CASSEDFGTSRQETQYF
few	TRBV10-3	14	TRBJ1-5	-	TGTGCCATCAGTGTATCTCGAGGAGACCAGCCCCAGCATTTT	CAISVSRGDQPQHF
-	TRBV29-1	16	TRBJ2-7	-	TGCAGCGTTGTTGGGGGGAGGCAGGGAGTAATCTACGAGCAGTACTTC	CSVVGGRQGVIYEQYF
-	TRBV28	15	TRBJ2-5	-	TGTGCCAGCACGGTATGGGGTGGATTCCAAGAGACCCAGTACTTC	CASTVWGGFQETQYF
-	TRBV2	14	TRBJ2-2	-	TGTGCCAGCAGTGTGGGGGAGGCGGTCGGGGAGCTGTTTTTT	CASSVGEAVGELFF
few	TRBV27	15	TRBJ2-2	-	TGTGCCAGCAGTTTACTCAGGGGTCCGACCGGGGAGCTGTTTTTT	CASSLLRGPTGELFF
-	TRBV12-5	17	TRBJ2-1	TRBD1	TGTGCTAGTGGTTTGCCCTGGACAGGTACGGTTAGGAGTGAGCAGTTCTTC	CASGLPWTGTVRSEQFF
-	TRBV7-8	15	TRBJ2-1	TRBD2	TGTGCCAGCAGCTTAGAGCGGGGGGCCTACAATGAGCAGTTCTTC	CASSLERGAYNEQFF
-	TRBV11-2	16	TRBJ1-2	-	TGTGCCAGCAGCTCCGTGCTTGAGGGTTTAAGGAATGGCTACACCTTC	CASSSVLEGLRNGYTF
-	TRBV7-9	17	TRBJ2-7	TRBD1	TGTGCCAGCAGCTTAGCTTCAAGGCCGAACAGGGGGGACGAGCAGTACTTC	CASSLASRPNRGDEQYF
-	TRBV18	13	TRBJ2-7	-	TGTGCCAGCTCACCAAACACAGCCTACGAGCAGTACTTC	CASSPNTAYEQYF
-	TRBV29-1	13	TRBJ2-7	TRBD1	TGCAGCGTGACCGGGACAGGGAACTACGAGCAGTACTTC	CSVTGTGNYEQYF
-	TRBV9	17	TRBJ2-3	TRBD2	TGTGCCAGCAGCTCCCCTAGCGGGAGAGGTAGCACAGATACGCAGTATTTT	CASSSPSGRGSTDTQYF